This T cell receptor beta chain was sequenced during a study of cytomegalovirus exposure and HLA in healthy donors. Worth noting for this clone: The target antigen is unknown.

Study-wide findings and caveats: Relative to the approximately 670-donor mean, N-insertions were reportedly fewer in an Asian-associated ancestry cluster in a later analysis. Several of the most significant clusters appeared linked to common viral pathogens, based on a later analysis. The study had only CMV serostatus as immune exposure information. Excluded were some V segments that proved indistinguishable, including TRBV6-2 and TRBV6-3.

V was shortened by 4 bases and J by 0 bases, with 7 bases between the two germline ends. This CDR3 comprises 14 residues. Germline V lookup: CDR1 SNHLY, CDR2 FYNNEI. PCR amplification relied on 60 Vbeta primers (plus 13 Jbeta primers). The data were produced by immunoSEQ multiplex PCR, yet TCRdb's version contains in-frame clones alone and is incomplete. The table has 150,000 to 180,000 clones, approximately 81% seen once. The sample consisted of PBMCs. The gene calls are TRBV2 and TRBJ1-5; perhaps TRBD1 as D (5 bases). The source of this sequence is a man aged 18 to 30 in good health and CMV-seronegative. Here the CDR3 reads CASSGGSSNQPQHF. In nucleotides, the CDR3 is TGTGCCAGCAGTGGGGGCAGTAGCAATCAGCCCCAGCATTTT.